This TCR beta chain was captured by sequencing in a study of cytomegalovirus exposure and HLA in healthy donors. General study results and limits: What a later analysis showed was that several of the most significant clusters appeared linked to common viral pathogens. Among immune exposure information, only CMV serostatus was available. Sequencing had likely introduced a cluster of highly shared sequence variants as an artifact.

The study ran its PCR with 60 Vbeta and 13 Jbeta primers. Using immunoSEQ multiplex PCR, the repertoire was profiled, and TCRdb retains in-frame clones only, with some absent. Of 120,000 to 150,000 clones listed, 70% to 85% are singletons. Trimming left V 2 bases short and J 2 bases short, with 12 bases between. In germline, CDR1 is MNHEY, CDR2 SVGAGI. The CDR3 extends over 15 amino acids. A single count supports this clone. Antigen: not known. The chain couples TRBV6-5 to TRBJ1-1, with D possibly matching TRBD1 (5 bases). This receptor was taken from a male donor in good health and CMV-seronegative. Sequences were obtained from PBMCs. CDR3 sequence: CASSYVSGGNTEAFF. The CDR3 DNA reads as TGTGCCAGCAGTTACGTCTCCGGGGGAAACACTGAAGCTTTCTTT.